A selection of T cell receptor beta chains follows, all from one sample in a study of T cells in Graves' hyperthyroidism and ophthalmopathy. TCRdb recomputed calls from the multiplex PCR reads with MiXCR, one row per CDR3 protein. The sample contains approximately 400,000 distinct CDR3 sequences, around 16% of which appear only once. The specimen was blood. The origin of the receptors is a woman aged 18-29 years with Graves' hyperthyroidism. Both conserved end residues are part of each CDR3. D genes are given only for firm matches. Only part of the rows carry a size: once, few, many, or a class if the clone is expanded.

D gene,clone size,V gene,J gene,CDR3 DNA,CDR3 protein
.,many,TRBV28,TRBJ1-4,TGTGCCAGCAGCTCCCTACAGGGTGTGGGGGAAAAACTGTTTTTT,CASSSLQGVGEKLFF
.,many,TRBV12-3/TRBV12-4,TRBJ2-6,TGTGCCAGCACGCAACCCCCGGAAGTCCTGACTTTC,CASTQPPEVLTF
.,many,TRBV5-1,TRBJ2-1,TGCGCCAGCAGCCCTAGTGAGGGATCCTACAATGAGCAGTTCTTC,CASSPSEGSYNEQFF
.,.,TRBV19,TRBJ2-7,TGTGCCAGTAGCCCGGACAGCCGGGGTGAGCAGTACTTC,CASSPDSRGEQYF
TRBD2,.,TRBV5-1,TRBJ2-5,TGCGCCAGCAGCCTCCGGACTAGCGGGAGGGCCGAAGAGACCCAGTACTTC,CASSLRTSGRAEETQYF
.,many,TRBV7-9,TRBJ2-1,TGTGCCAGCAGCCCCTGGGAAGGGGAGCAGTTCTTC,CASSPWEGEQFF
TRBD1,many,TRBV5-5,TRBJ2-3,TGTGCCAGCAGCCTCGGACAGGCCCGTTTCACAGATACGCAGTATTTT,CASSLGQARFTDTQYF
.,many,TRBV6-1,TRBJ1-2,TGTGCCAGCAGCTCCGGGGACTATGGCTACACCTTC,CASSSGDYGYTF
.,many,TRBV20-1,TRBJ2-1,TGCAGTGCTAGTGACAGGGGGACTAGCTCCTACAATGAGCAGTTCTTC,CSASDRGTSSYNEQFF
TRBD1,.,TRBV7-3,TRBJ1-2,TGTGCCAGCAGTCCCGGGACAGGGTCGGCTGGCTACACCTTC,CASSPGTGSAGYTF
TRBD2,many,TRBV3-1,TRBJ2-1,TGTGCCAGCAGCCAAGGCAGTAGCGGGTTATACAATGAGCAGTTCTTC,CASSQGSSGLYNEQFF
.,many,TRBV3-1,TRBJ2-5,TGTGCCAGCAGCCAAGACGGCGGGGATCAAGAGACCCAGTACTTC,CASSQDGGDQETQYF
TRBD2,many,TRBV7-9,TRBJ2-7,TGTGCCAGCAGCTTCGGGGAGGGGAAAAACGAGCAGTACTTC,CASSFGEGKNEQYF